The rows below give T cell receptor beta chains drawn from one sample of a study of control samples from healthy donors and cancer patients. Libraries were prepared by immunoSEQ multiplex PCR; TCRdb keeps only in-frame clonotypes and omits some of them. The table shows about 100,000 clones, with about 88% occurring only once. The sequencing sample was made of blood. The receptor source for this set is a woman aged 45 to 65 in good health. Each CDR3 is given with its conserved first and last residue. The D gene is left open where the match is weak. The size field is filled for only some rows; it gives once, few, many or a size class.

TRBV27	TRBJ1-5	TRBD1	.	CASRKGGSSQPQHF	TGTGCCAGTAGGAAAGGGGGCTCGAGTCAGCCCCAGCATTTT
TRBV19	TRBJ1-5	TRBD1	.	CASSIWDRGNQPQHF	TGTGCCAGTAGTATTTGGGACAGGGGAAATCAGCCCCAGCATTTT
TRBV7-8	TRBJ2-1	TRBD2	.	CASSLGPGTSKIEQFF	TGTGCCAGCAGCTTAGGGCCCGGGACTAGCAAGATAGAGCAGTTCTTC
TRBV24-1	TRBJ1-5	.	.	CATSDMGGGPQHF	TGTGCCACCAGTGATATGGGGGGGGGTCCCCAGCATTTT
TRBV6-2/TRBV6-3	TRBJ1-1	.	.	CASSAGAGVNTEAFF	TGTGCCAGCAGTGCAGGTGCAGGGGTGAACACTGAAGCTTTCTTT
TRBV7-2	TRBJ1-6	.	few	CASSSRRDNSPLHF	TGTGCCAGCAGCTCGAGACGGGATAATTCACCCCTCCACTTT
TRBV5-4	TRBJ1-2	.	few	CASSLVDRIYVDGYTF	TGTGCCAGCAGCTTGGTGGATAGGATTTATGTGGATGGCTACACCTTC
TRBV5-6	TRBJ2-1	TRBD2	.	CASAGGRQWEQFF	TGTGCCAGCGCGGGGGGACGGCAATGGGAGCAGTTCTTC
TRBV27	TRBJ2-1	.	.	CASSPRETNEQFF	TGTGCCAGCAGTCCCCGGGAGACCAATGAGCAGTTCTTC
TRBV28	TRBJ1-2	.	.	CASSFSGSIYGYTF	TGTGCCAGCAGTTTCAGCGGATCTATTTATGGCTACACCTTC
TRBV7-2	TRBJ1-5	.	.	CASSPRSGGHQPQHF	TGTGCCAGCAGCCCACGGAGCGGGGGCCATCAGCCCCAGCATTTT
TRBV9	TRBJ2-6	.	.	CASSVVGGVGGANVLTF	TGTGCCAGCAGCGTAGTGGGCGGGGTCGGCGGGGCCAACGTCCTGACTTTC
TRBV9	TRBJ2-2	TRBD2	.	CASSARGLAMELFF	TGTGCCAGCAGCGCCCGCGGACTAGCGATGGAGCTGTTTTTT
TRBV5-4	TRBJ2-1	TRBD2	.	CASSRFSGSPYNEQFF	TGTGCCAGCAGCCGGTTTAGCGGGAGCCCCTACAATGAGCAGTTCTTC
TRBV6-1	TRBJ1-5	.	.	CASSATNPGWNQPQHF	TGTGCCAGCAGTGCTACCAATCCGGGTTGGAATCAGCCCCAGCATTTT
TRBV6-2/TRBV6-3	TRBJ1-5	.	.	CASSSFPFGGGLNQPQHF	TGTGCCAGCAGTTCATTCCCATTCGGGGGAGGCCTGAATCAGCCCCAGCATTTT
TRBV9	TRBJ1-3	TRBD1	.	CASSGTGDGNTIYF	TGTGCCAGCAGCGGGACAGGGGATGGAAACACCATATATTTT
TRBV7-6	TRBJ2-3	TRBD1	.	CASSLRTGGLGTDTQYF	TGTGCCAGCAGCTTACGGACAGGGGGCCTCGGCACAGATACGCAGTATTTT
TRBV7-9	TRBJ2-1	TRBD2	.	CASSLAKTSEAHEQFF	TGTGCCAGCAGCTTAGCGAAGACTAGCGAGGCGCATGAGCAGTTCTTC
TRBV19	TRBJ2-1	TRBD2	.	CASSIWAGGPNNEQFF	TGTGCCAGTAGTATATGGGCGGGAGGGCCGAACAATGAGCAGTTCTTC
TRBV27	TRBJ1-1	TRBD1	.	CASSARQGASAFF	TGTGCCAGCAGCGCCCGACAGGGGGCGAGTGCTTTCTTT
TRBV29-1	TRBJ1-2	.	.	CSAQTANYGYTF	TGCAGCGCTCAGACCGCGAACTATGGCTACACCTTC
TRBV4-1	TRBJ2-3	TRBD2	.	CASSQRTSGNSPPQMNF	TGCGCCAGCAGCCAGCGGACTAGCGGGAATTCCCCCCCACAGATGAATTTT
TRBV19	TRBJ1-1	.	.	CASSMTDMNTEAFF	TGTGCCAGTAGTATGACAGACATGAACACTGAAGCTTTCTTT
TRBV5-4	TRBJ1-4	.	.	CASSYQGLAKLFF	TGTGCCAGCAGCTACCAGGGATTGGCAAAACTGTTTTTT
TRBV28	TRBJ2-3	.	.	CASSLYRGLNTQYF	TGTGCCAGCAGCCTTTACCGGGGGTTAAATACGCAGTATTTT
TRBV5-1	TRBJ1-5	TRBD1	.	CASSLQGSSNQPQHF	TGCGCCAGCAGCTTACAGGGGTCCAGCAATCAGCCCCAGCATTTT
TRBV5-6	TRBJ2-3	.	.	CASSLGSGGTQYF	TGTGCCAGCAGCTTAGGCTCAGGGGGGACGCAGTATTTT
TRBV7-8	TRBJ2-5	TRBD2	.	CASSPGILAGQETQYF	TGTGCCAGCAGCCCCGGTATCCTAGCGGGCCAAGAGACCCAGTACTTC
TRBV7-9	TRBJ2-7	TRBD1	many	CASSLMGQLTYEQYF	TGTGCCAGCAGCTTAATGGGACAGTTGACCTACGAGCAGTACTTC
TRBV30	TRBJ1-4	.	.	CAWSETGINEKLFF	TGTGCCTGGAGCGAGACAGGAATTAATGAAAAACTGTTTTTT
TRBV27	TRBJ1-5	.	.	CASSLSRDWGGRLGNQPQHF	TGTGCCAGCAGTTTATCAAGGGATTGGGGGGGAAGGTTAGGCAATCAGCCCCAGCATTTT
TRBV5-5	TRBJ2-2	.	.	CASSLAGGVTGELFF	TGTGCCAGCAGCTTGGCAGGGGGGGTCACCGGGGAGCTGTTTTTT
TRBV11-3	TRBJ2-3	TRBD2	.	CASSLAGGPGDTQYF	TGTGCCAGCAGCCTAGCGGGAGGGCCCGGAGATACGCAGTATTTT
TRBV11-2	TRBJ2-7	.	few	CASSAYDTSWYEQYF	TGTGCCAGCAGCGCCTATGATACTAGCTGGTACGAGCAGTACTTC
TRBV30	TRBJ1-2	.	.	CAWSHYGYTF	TGTGCCTGGAGCCACTATGGCTACACCTTC
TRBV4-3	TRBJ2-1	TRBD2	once	CASSQVSSGSNEQFF	TGCGCCAGCAGCCAAGTTTCTAGCGGGAGCAATGAGCAGTTCTTC
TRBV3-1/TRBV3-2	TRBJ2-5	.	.	CASSPTVQETQYF	TGTGCCAGCAGCCCGACAGTACAAGAGACCCAGTACTTC
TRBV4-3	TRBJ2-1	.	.	CASSQDRGMSGPAYNEQFF	TGCGCCAGCAGCCAAGATAGGGGAATGAGCGGGCCAGCCTACAATGAGCAGTTCTTC
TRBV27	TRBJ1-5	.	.	CASSLNVGQPQHF	TGTGCCAGCAGCCTAAACGTGGGTCAGCCCCAGCATTTT
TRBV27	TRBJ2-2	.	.	CASSLSGLGTGELFF	TGTGCCAGCAGTTTATCAGGGCTAGGCACCGGGGAGCTGTTTTTT
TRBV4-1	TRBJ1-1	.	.	CASSPRDFTEAFF	TGCGCCAGCAGCCCCCGGGACTTTACTGAAGCTTTCTTT
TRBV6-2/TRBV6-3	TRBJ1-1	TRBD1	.	CASSDHPGQGAFF	TGTGCCAGCAGTGACCACCCGGGACAGGGAGCTTTCTTT
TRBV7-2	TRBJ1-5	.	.	CASSFGYSNQPQHF	TGTGCCAGCAGCTTTGGGTATAGCAATCAGCCCCAGCATTTT
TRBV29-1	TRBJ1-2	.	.	CSARVELMGGYTF	TGCAGCGCCCGGGTTGAACTGATGGGGGGCTACACCTTC